The 27 T cell receptor beta chains reported below all come from one sample, sequenced in a study of radiation and T cells in renal cell carcinoma. This sample's time point: blood 4 weeks post-SBRT, at nephrectomy. Documented treatment: 15 Gy SBRT to primary tumor, nephrectomy 4 weeks later. Repertoires were generated with immunoSEQ multiplex PCR, while TCRdb's copy carries only in-frame clones and drops some. The table lists fewer than 85,000 clones, 70% to 90% of them singletons. Material: blood, obtained from a patient whose treatment included radiotherapy and nephrectomy. Receptors originate from a woman between 70 and 85 years old with renal cell carcinoma.

The rearrangement uses TRBV6-5 and TRBJ1-1; a possible D gene is TRBD1 (6 bases). Trimming shortened V by 4 bases and J by 4 bases, and 13 bases separated the two germline ends. Germline V gene data show CDR1 as MNHEY and CDR2 as SVGAGI. The CDR3 spans 14 residues. For the CDR3, the DNA is TGTGCCAGCAGTTCCCACAGGGTGGGCACTGAAGCTTTCTTT. Its translation is CASSSHRVGTEAFF.

The rearrangement uses TRBV28 and TRBJ1-6, with 8 positions matching TRBD1. Per germline, CDR1 MDHEN and CDR2 SYDVKM. Unmatched junction bases numbered 7, after V lost 5 bases and J lost 4 bases. This CDR3 is built from 16 residues. This CDR3 reads CASSPQGQGYNSPLHF. DNA of the CDR3: TGTGCCAGCAGTCCTCAAGGACAGGGATATAATTCACCCCTCCACTTT.

The V call is TRBV9, the J call TRBJ2-7, with no clear D. Germline assignment: CDR1 SGDLS and CDR2 YYNGEE. This CDR3 has 13 residues. V was clipped by 4 bases and J by 3 bases, with 11 bases between them. CDR3 nucleotide sequence: TGTGCCAGCAGCCCCTCGGTTGGCTACGAGCAGTACTTC. Amino acid sequence: CASSPSVGYEQYF.

This rearrangement joins TRBV2 to TRBJ2-5; D may be TRBD2 (5 bases). With 6 bases removed from V and 1 base from J, the gap between germline ends came to 15 bases. Germline V gene sequence: CDR1 SNHLY, CDR2 FYNNEI. This CDR3 has 15 amino acids. The CDR3 DNA is TGTGCCAGCAGCGCGAGGACGGGATCCCAAGAGACCCAGTACTTC. Protein product: CASSARTGSQETQYF.

V and J are TRBV7-9 and TRBJ1-2; TRBD1 aligns across 9 bases. The CDR3 consists of 13 residues. Germline V gives CDR1 SEHNR, CDR2 FQNEAQ (reference sequence). The junction had 6 bases not matched to a gene; V was cut back by 4 bases and J by 9 bases. CDR3 coding DNA: TGTGCCAGCAGCTCGCCCGGACAGGGGAGCTACACCTTC. Translated: CASSSPGQGSYTF.

This chain links TRBV28 with TRBJ1-5; possible D gene TRBD1, 6 bases. This CDR3 comprises 12 residues. Trimming took off 6 bases at V and 6 bases at J, with 9 bases between the two ends. Germline values: CDR1 MDHEN, CDR2 SYDVKM. The CDR3 coding sequence is TGTGCCAGCAGCGGAGGGGGTCAGCCCCAGCATTTT. Residues: CASSGGGQPQHF.

The gene calls are TRBV4-2 and TRBJ1-6, with TRBD1 identical over 8 bases. The J segment lost 0 bases and the V segment lost 5 bases, leaving 6 bases of the junction unmatched. This CDR3 is 17 amino acids long. Per the germline V gene, CDR1 is LGHNA and CDR2 is YNFKEQ. This CDR3 reads CASSARQGSSYNSPLHF. CDR3 in DNA: TGTGCCAGCAGCGCCCGACAGGGGAGCTCCTATAATTCACCCCTCCACTTT.

The chain combines TRBV5-1 with TRBJ1-1; 7 nucleotides agree with TRBD1. This CDR3 has 15 amino acids. The V segment lost 4 bases and the J segment 2 bases; nucleotides outside the gene matches: 8. CDR1 is SGHRS and CDR2 is YFSETQ in the germline V gene. CDR3 sequence reads: CASSPRQGFNTEAFF. DNA for the CDR3: TGCGCCAGCAGCCCTAGACAGGGTTTCAACACTGAAGCTTTCTTT.

This clone was seen just once. This chain joins TRBV10-2 and TRBJ2-7, with 9 bases aligning to TRBD1. CDR1 and CDR2 (germline): WSHSY, SAAADI. The CDR3 runs 16 residues. V was pared by 7 bases and J by 2 bases, with 12 bases of the junction left unmatched. Written as DNA, the CDR3 is TGCGCCAGCACATTCTCGGCGGACAGGGGAACCTACGAGCAGTACTTC. Encoded protein: CASTFSADRGTYEQYF.

The chain is built from TRBV19 and TRBJ2-3, with 9 bases fitting TRBD2. The length of the CDR3 is 15 residues. CDR1 is LNHDA and CDR2 is SQIVND in the germline V gene (reference sequence). V lost 4 bases to trimming and J lost 1 base; unmatched junction nucleotides: 3. The DNA for the CDR3 is TGTGCCAGTAGTACCCGGACTAGCGGCACAGATACGCAGTATTTT. This gives the protein CASSTRTSGTDTQYF.

The chain links TRBV28 to TRBJ2-7, with D possibly being TRBD1 or TRBD2 (6 bases each). Germline V gives CDR1 MDHEN, CDR2 SYDVKM. The CDR3 covers 13 residues. Trimming shortened V by 5 bases and J by 5 bases, and 13 bases separated the two germline ends. CDR3 region: CASSQSGGHEQYF. The CDR3 region has the DNA TGTGCCAGCAGTCAGTCCGGGGGCCACGAGCAGTACTTC.

The chain has TRBV7-8 and TRBJ1-5; D uncertain. The V gene lost 2 bases and the J gene lost 4 bases, with 9 bases spanning the gap. The CDR3 extends over 14 amino acids. Germline V gene sequence: CDR1 SGHVS, CDR2 FQNEAQ. CDR3 loop: CASSLPDGNQPQHF. CDR3 nucleotide sequence: TGTGCCAGCAGCTTACCGGACGGGAATCAGCCCCAGCATTTT.

V is TRBV28 and J is TRBJ1-1; a possible D gene is TRBD1 (5 bases). The germline CDR1 and CDR2 sequences are MDHEN and SYDVKM. Trimming took 2 bases from V and 4 from J, leaving 11 bases between them. The CDR3 totals 14 residues. As DNA, the CDR3 is TGTGCCAGCAGTTTAGGGGCCCCCCGCACTGAAGCTTTCTTT. Residues: CASSLGAPRTEAFF.

A single count supports this clone. The CDR3 coding sequence is TGCGCCAGCAGCCCCCTCGGGGCGGGGGGCCATGAGCAGTTCTTC. It translates to CASSPLGAGGHEQFF. The rearrangement links TRBV5-1 to TRBJ2-1; 8 bases line up with TRBD2. CDR1 SGHRS and CDR2 YFSETQ come from the germline V gene. V trimming: 4 bases; J trimming: 8 bases; junction bases outside the gene matches: 11. The CDR3 contains 15 residues.

This rearrangement joins TRBV27 to TRBJ1-1; 10 bases align to TRBD1. V was clipped by 4 bases and J by 3 bases; unmatched bases: 5. The V gene's germline CDR1 is MNHEY and CDR2 SMNVEV (reference sequence). The CDR3 loop spans 15 amino acids. CDR3 coding DNA: TGTGCCAGCAGTTCATGGGGGACAGGGGACACTGAAGCTTTCTTT. Amino acids: CASSSWGTGDTEAFF.

The chain links TRBV7-6 to TRBJ1-6; D remains ambiguous. The CDR3 contains 14 residues. V lost 1 base and J lost 9, with 10 bases in between. Germline CDR1 SGHVS, CDR2 FNYEAQ. The CDR3 DNA follows: TGTGCCAGCAGCTTAGGAAGTGGCAGTTCACCCCTCCACTTT. As protein: CASSLGSGSSPLHF.

V gene TRBV5-5 combines with J gene TRBJ2-7; tentative D call: TRBD1 (6 bases). Germline V gene lookup returns CDR1 SGHKS and CDR2 YYEKEE (reference sequence). The CDR3 is 15 residues long. Trimming took off 4 bases at V and 1 base at J, with 15 bases between the two ends. The CDR3 DNA reads as TGTGCCAGCAGCCCAGGGGTTTTCGGGTCCTACGAGCAGTACTTC. Amino acids: CASSPGVFGSYEQYF.

This clone has only one observation. This sequence joins TRBV5-4 and TRBJ2-7; the D gene is possibly TRBD1 (6 bases). Germline assignment: CDR1 SGHNT and CDR2 YYREEE (reference sequence). The CDR3 totals 15 residues. V was cut by 0 bases and J by 0 bases, with 10 bases left in between. The CDR3 nucleotides are TGTGCCAGCAGCTTGGGACAGGAATCCTCCTACGAGCAGTACTTC. Protein: CASSLGQESSYEQYF.

The rearrangement uses TRBV19 and TRBJ1-5; D is unclear. The germline V gene encodes CDR1 LNHDA and CDR2 SQIVND (reference sequence). This CDR3 is built from 15 residues. Trimming left V 1 base short and J 0 bases short, with 7 bases between. This chain's CDR3 is CASSIVRFSNQPQHF. The CDR3 bases are TGTGCCAGTAGTATAGTAAGGTTTAGCAATCAGCCCCAGCATTTT.

The chain employs TRBV7-2 and TRBJ2-7; TRBD2 matches at 7 bases. The CDR3 spans 15 residues. V trimming: 2 bases; J trimming: 0 bases; junction bases outside the gene matches: 4. Per the germline V gene, CDR1 is SGHTA and CDR2 is FQGNSA. CDR3 protein: CASSLIPGGSYEQYF. In nucleotides, the CDR3 is TGTGCCAGCAGCTTAATCCCGGGGGGCTCCTACGAGCAGTACTTC.

The chain carries TRBV6-5 and TRBJ1-2; D not resolved. The CDR3 is 12 amino acids. Trimming stripped 11 bases from V and 5 bases from J, with 15 bases between. Per germline, CDR1 MNHEY and CDR2 SVGAGI. Here the CDR3 reads CAPKAGGYGYTF. CDR3 DNA sequence: TGTGCCCCCAAAGCAGGCGGGTATGGCTACACCTTC.

This clone was counted a few times. This chain uses TRBV28 with TRBJ1-6, with D unresolved. Trimming left V 2 bases short and J 7 bases short, with 12 bases between. This CDR3 is 15 amino acids long. Germline V gives CDR1 MDHEN, CDR2 SYDVKM. The CDR3 DNA reads as TGTGCCAGCAGTTTACCAAATTTCGGCAATTCACCCCTCCACTTT. Translation: CASSLPNFGNSPLHF.

The chain links TRBV19 to TRBJ2-1; TRBD2 matches at 10 bases. The CDR3 length is 15 residues. Germline trimming cut 5 bases from V and 3 bases from J; bases unmatched to any gene: 4. Looked up from germline, CDR1 is LNHDA and CDR2 is SQIVND (reference sequence). DNA of the CDR3: TGTGCCAGTAGTCCCCGGACTAGCGGCTACAATGAGCAGTTCTTC. Protein sequence: CASSPRTSGYNEQFF.

This clone was found once. The chain couples TRBV30 to TRBJ1-1; D is uncertain. Trimming removed 5 bases from V and 10 bases from J, with 17 bases in between. This CDR3 contains 12 residues. Germline CDR1 GTSNPN, CDR2 SVGIG (reference sequence). The CDR3 nucleotides read TGTGCCTGGTTGAAAGAAGGGTCGGGAGCTTTCTTT. Encoded protein: CAWLKEGSGAFF.

J is TRBJ1-2 and V is TRBV7-9, with D unclear. The CDR3 consists of 14 residues. The V end was cut by 3 bases, the J end by 0 bases, with 8 bases between. The germline V gene has CDR1 SEHNR and CDR2 FQNEAQ (reference sequence). This CDR3 is CASSFGRTNYGYTF. The CDR3 nucleotides read TGTGCCAGCAGCTTTGGCAGAACTAACTATGGCTACACCTTC.

The rearrangement links TRBV7-9 to TRBJ1-2; D not certain. This CDR3 has 15 amino acids. The V end lost 2 bases, the J end lost 0 bases, and 10 bases lay between the germline ends. Germline CDR1 reads SEHNR; CDR2 reads FQNEAQ (reference sequence). Written as DNA, the CDR3 is TGTGCCAGCAGCTTAAACGCGATTACTAACTATGGCTACACCTTC. Translated: CASSLNAITNYGYTF.

This rearrangement joins TRBV2 to TRBJ2-5, with TRBD2 matching 13 bases. The CDR3 sequence is 14 residues long. Germline loops: CDR1 SNHLY, CDR2 FYNNEI. V lost 9 bases, J lost 4 bases, and 5 bases stayed unmatched. The CDR3 sequence: CASGLAGVPETQYF. As DNA, the CDR3 is TGTGCCAGTGGACTAGCGGGGGTTCCAGAGACCCAGTACTTC.